The 13 T cell receptor beta chains below come from one sample, sequenced in a study of blood T cell repertoires in COVID-19. Libraries were prepared by immunoSEQ multiplex PCR; TCRdb keeps only in-frame clonotypes and omits some of them. Among about 190,000 clones listed, 70% to 85% were seen once. What was sequenced was PBMCs or T cells enriched from blood (not recorded which). These receptors came from a woman aged 25 to 39 who had recovered from COVID-19.

The J gene is TRBJ1-5, the V gene TRBV5-5, with 9 bases aligning to TRBD1. V lost 0 bases and J lost 3; bases outside the gene matches: 7. The CDR3 is 17 residues long. Germline CDR1 reads SGHKS; CDR2 reads YYEKEE (reference sequence). The DNA for the CDR3 is TGTGCCAGCAGCTTGGCCTGGACAGGGGCCTACAATCAGCCCCAGCATTTT. This codes for CASSLAWTGAYNQPQHF.

The chain recombines TRBV3-1 (or the pseudogene TRBV3-2) with TRBJ1-2; TRBD1 matches 7 bases. From germline, CDR1 is LGHDT and CDR2 YNNKEL (reference sequence). The J segment lost 4 bases and the V segment lost 1 base, leaving 6 bases of the junction unmatched. This CDR3 spans 15 amino acids. The CDR3 bases are TGTGCCAGCAGCCAAGGACAGGGTATCGGCTATGGCTACACCTTC. Its protein is CASSQGQGIGYGYTF.

The rearrangement uses TRBV5-1 and TRBJ2-5; 10 bases map to TRBD1. Germline-derived CDR1 and CDR2 are SGHRS and YFSETQ. This CDR3 region has 15 residues. The V and J ends lost 0 bases and 4 bases, in that order; junction bases with no gene match: 3. The CDR3 coding sequence is TGCGCCAGCAGCTTGGGACAGGGGGCTGGAGAGACCCAGTACTTC. Translated, it gives CASSLGQGAGETQYF.

This rearrangement joins TRBV5-6 to TRBJ2-5; D might be TRBD1 (6 bases). From germline, CDR1 is SGHDT and CDR2 YYEEEE. Trimming stripped 1 base from V and 4 bases from J, with 11 bases between. The CDR3 totals 14 residues. CDR3 nucleotide sequence: TGTGCCAGCAGCTTGACAGGGTTCGGAGAGACCCAGTACTTC. It codes for CASSLTGFGETQYF.

This clone was seen more than once but under ten times. The V gene is TRBV11-1, the J gene TRBJ2-7, with 8 positions matching TRBD1. V lost 1 base to trimming and J lost 5 bases; unmatched junction nucleotides: 4. The CDR3 length is 14 residues. Germline CDR1 is SGHAT and CDR2 is FQDESV (reference sequence). The CDR3 sequence: CASSLVPGGHEQYF. CDR3 nucleotide sequence: TGTGCCAGCAGCTTAGTCCCAGGGGGCCACGAGCAGTACTTC.

This clone was seen more than once but under ten times. The chain employs TRBV19 and TRBJ2-7, with TRBD1 as a possible D gene (6 bases). This CDR3 has 12 amino acids. The V gene's germline CDR1 is LNHDA and CDR2 SQIVND (reference sequence). V gave up 1 base and J gave up 5 bases, with 6 bases separating them. Here the CDR3 reads CASSIAGDEQYF. In DNA, the CDR3 is TGTGCCAGTAGTATAGCAGGGGACGAGCAGTACTTC. The variable domain in full, completed from reference TRBV19 and TRBJ2-7, reads DGGITQSPKYLFRKEGQNVTLSCEQNLNHDAMYWYRQDPGQGLRLIYYSQIVNDFQKGDIAEGYSVSREKKESFPLTVTSAQKNPTAFYLCASSIAGDEQYFGPGTRLTVT.

This clone showed up just a few times. The chain has TRBV15 and TRBJ2-5; perhaps TRBD2 as D (6 bases). The V end was cut by 2 bases, the J end by 2 bases, with 18 bases between. CDR1 LNHNV and CDR2 YYDKDF come from the germline V gene (reference sequence). The CDR3 sequence is 17 residues long. The CDR3 DNA reads TGTGCCACCAGCAGAACGACTGCGGGACCGCTACAAGAGACCCAGTACTTC. As protein: CATSRTTAGPLQETQYF.

CDR3 nucleotides: TGTGCCAGTAGTATCGTCAGGGAGCCCCAGCATTTT. Translating it yields CASSIVREPQHF. J is TRBJ1-5 and V is TRBV19, with D perhaps TRBD1 (5 bases). Trimming stripped 3 bases from V and 8 bases from J, with 8 bases between. This CDR3 contains 12 residues. Germline CDR1 is LNHDA and CDR2 is SQIVND (reference sequence). Complete variable domain (other parts from reference TRBV19 and TRBJ1-5): DGGITQSPKYLFRKEGQNVTLSCEQNLNHDAMYWYRQDPGQGLRLIYYSQIVNDFQKGDIAEGYSVSREKKESFPLTVTSAQKNPTAFYLCASSIVREPQHFGDGTRLSIL.

This chain uses TRBV9 with TRBJ1-2, with 7 bases lining up with TRBD1. Trimming took 0 bases from V and 4 from J; bases not matched to a gene: 3. Germline CDR1 and CDR2: SGDLS and YYNGEE. The CDR3 loop spans 14 amino acids. The CDR3 sequence is CASSVGDSFYGYTF. As DNA, the CDR3 is TGTGCCAGCAGCGTAGGGGACAGCTTCTATGGCTACACCTTC.

The chain employs TRBV25-1 and TRBJ2-4, with a tentative D call TRBD1 (8 bases). Germline V gives CDR1 MGHDK, CDR2 SYGVNS. The CDR3 has 17 amino acids. Trimming took 5 bases from V and 1 from J, leaving 18 bases between them. The CDR3 sequence is CASSITGGEGAKNIQYF. The CDR3 DNA reads TGTGCCAGCAGTATCACAGGGGGGGAGGGGGCCAAAAACATTCAGTACTTC.

The J gene is TRBJ1-2, the V gene TRBV6-5; D might be TRBD1 (5 bases). The V gene lost 7 bases and the J gene lost 6 bases, with 21 bases spanning the gap. The CDR3 consists of 15 residues. In germline, CDR1 is MNHEY, CDR2 SVGAGI. CDR3 nucleotide sequence: TGTGCCAGCACCTCATACGGGGCGGGGTTCCATGGCTACACCTTC. Translating gives CASTSYGAGFHGYTF.

This clone has at least ten counts. The chain has TRBV12-5 and TRBJ2-7, with TRBD1 identical over 12 bases. The CDR3 is made up of 20 amino acids. J gave up 5 bases and V 6 bases, and 23 bases lay outside the gene matches. CDR1 is LGHNT, CDR2 FRNRAP, per germline. The CDR3 nucleotides read TGTGCTAGTGGAGCTACCGGGAGGGACAGGGGGCTGAAATTTCGGGACGAGCAGTACGTC. Its translation is CASGATGRDRGLKFRDEQYV.

The chain recombines TRBV9 with TRBJ2-4, with 9 bases lining up with TRBD2. This CDR3 comprises 17 residues. Germline CDR1 reads SGDLS; CDR2 reads YYNGEE. With V trimmed by 3 bases and J by 5 bases, 12 bases remained unmatched. CDR3 sequence reads: CASSEKPRGGRENIQYF. In DNA, the CDR3 is TGTGCCAGCAGCGAGAAACCGCGGGGGGGCCGTGAAAACATTCAGTACTTC. Complete variable domain (other parts from reference TRBV9 and TRBJ2-4): DSGVTQTPKHLITATGQRVTLRCSPRSGDLSVYWYQQSLDQGLQFLIQYYNGEERAKGNILERFSAQQFPDLHSELNLSSLELGDSALYFCASSEKPRGGRENIQYFGAGTRLSVL.